This T cell receptor (beta chain) emerged from a study of cytomegalovirus exposure and HLA in healthy donors. V shed 6 bases and J shed 5 bases, with 13 bases lying between them. Germline values: CDR1 SNHLY, CDR2 FYNNEI. The CDR3 sequence is 13 residues long. Some clones are missing from TCRdb's copy, which holds only in-frame ones; the method was immunoSEQ multiplex PCR. The table has 150,000 to 200,000 clones, about nine tenths seen once. Study conclusions and caveats: In vitro assays verified that three CMV-associated chains recognized CMV antigens specifically.

On this clone itself: Its antigen is not identified.

The chain couples TRBV2 to TRBJ1-1, with a tentative D call TRBD1 (6 bases). The sequenced material came from PBMCs. The TCR sequence derives from a woman aged 18-29 years in good health and CMV-seropositive. CDR3 nucleotides: TGTGCCAGCAGAGGGACACGTTGGACTGAAGCTTTCTTT. Residues: CASRGTRWTEAFF.